These 19 T cell receptor beta chains came from one sample sequenced in a study of T-cell reconstitution after alpha-beta-depleted transplantation in children. Unique molecular identifiers were used in preparing the TCRbeta library. TCRdb re-called the PCR reads through MiXCR, storing one row per CDR3 protein. The data hold 550,000 to 800,000 distinct CDR3 sequences, with around 12% observed a single time. Specimen: PBMCs, collected before TCRalphabeta/CD19-depleted stem cell transplant. The source of these receptors is a girl under 10 years old with congenital amegakaryocytic thrombocytopenia, due to receive a stem cell transplant.

The chain recombines TRBV20-1 with TRBJ2-3, with unresolved D. CDR1 DFQATT and CDR2 SNEGSKA come from the germline V gene (reference sequence). V dropped 6 bases and J dropped 4 bases, with 11 bases sitting between them. This CDR3 has 12 residues. This CDR3 reads CSAHAPADTQYF. In DNA, the CDR3 is TGCAGTGCCCATGCCCCCGCAGATACGCAGTATTTT.

V gene TRBV2 combines with J gene TRBJ2-1, with 14 bases aligning to TRBD2. V lost 5 bases, J lost 6 bases, and 12 bases stayed unmatched. Germline CDR1 is SNHLY and CDR2 is FYNNEI. The CDR3 covers 18 residues. The CDR3 here is CASSQPGLAGAFGNEQFF. The CDR3 DNA follows: TGTGCCAGCAGTCAACCGGGACTAGCGGGAGCGTTTGGCAATGAGCAGTTCTTC.

CDR3 in DNA: TGCGCCAGCAGTGAACGGGTAACCGGCCCCGAAGCTTTCTTT. Amino acid sequence: CASSERVTGPEAFF. This chain joins TRBV10-1 and TRBJ1-1; D gene uncertain. With 3 bases removed from V and 8 bases from J, the gap between germline ends came to 16 bases. This CDR3 spans 14 amino acids. Germline values: CDR1 WNHNN, CDR2 SYGVQD (reference sequence).

This clonotype was seen ten or more times. V gene TRBV5-1 combines with J gene TRBJ2-5; no clear D. The CDR3 totals 13 residues. Germline CDR1 and CDR2: SGHRS and YFSETQ. With 1 base removed from V and 4 bases from J, the gap between germline ends came to 8 bases. CDR3 residues: CASSLQHSETQYF. The DNA of the CDR3 is TGCGCCAGCAGCTTGCAGCATTCAGAGACCCAGTACTTC.

In its sample, this clonotype was seen many times. This sequence joins TRBV12-3 or TRBV12-4 and TRBJ1-1; D may be TRBD1 (5 bases). The CDR3 is 12 residues long. V shed 8 bases and J shed 3 bases, with 10 bases lying between them. CDR3 amino acids: CASAGDHTEAFF. The CDR3 nucleotides are TGTGCCAGCGCGGGGGATCACACTGAAGCTTTCTTT.

This clonotype has only a few counts. V gene TRBV6-1 combines with J gene TRBJ2-5, with 7 bases that match TRBD1. Germline lookup yields CDR1 MNHNS and CDR2 SASEGT. The CDR3 contains 15 residues. V shed 6 bases and J 2 bases; nucleotides not matched to a gene: 9. The CDR3 region has the DNA TGTGCCAGCAGAAGGCGACAGGGAAGACAAGAGACCCAGTACTTC. Its protein is CASRRRQGRQETQYF.

There are many counts of this clonotype. This chain links TRBV4-1 with TRBJ1-5; D might be TRBD1 (5 bases). This CDR3 contains 14 residues. V was pared by 1 base and J by 9 bases, with 13 bases between. Looked up from germline, CDR1 is MGHRA and CDR2 is YSYEKL. CDR3 sequence: CASSQVRVGSPQHF. The CDR3 DNA sequence: TGCGCCAGCAGCCAAGTCAGGGTGGGGTCGCCCCAGCATTTT.

At least ten counts were recorded for this clonotype. The rearrangement links TRBV4-1 to TRBJ1-6; TRBD1 is a possible D gene (5 bases). Trimming shortened V by 1 base and J by 10 bases, and 11 bases separated the two germline ends. The CDR3 runs to 14 residues. Germline-derived CDR1 and CDR2 are MGHRA and YSYEKL. The CDR3 bases are TGCGCCAGCAGCCAAGTAACAGGCGGATCACCCCTCCACTTT. It codes for CASSQVTGGSPLHF.

There are many counts of this clonotype. The gene calls are TRBV7-6 and TRBJ1-2; D uncertain. With 11 bases removed from V and 4 bases from J, the gap between germline ends came to 14 bases. This CDR3 contains 12 residues. In germline, CDR1 is SGHVS, CDR2 FNYEAQ. The CDR3 region is CARELTGYGYTF. CDR3 bases: TGTGCCCGGGAACTGACTGGCTATGGCTACACCTTC.

Turning to this clonotype: This may come from a read error, since a much larger clone is one base off. The gene calls are TRBV20-1 and TRBJ2-1; no firm D call. Germline CDR1 reads DFQATT; CDR2 reads SNEGSKA (reference sequence). CDR3 length: 11 amino acids. This CDR3 reads CGAQGGYQQFF. The CDR3 bases are TGCGGTGCCCAAGGCGGCTATCAGCAGTTCTTC.

There are many counts of this clonotype. The V call is TRBV20-1, the J call TRBJ2-7; D is uncertain. Trimming removed 3 bases at V and 1 base at J, with 7 bases between. This CDR3 has 12 residues. CDR1 and CDR2 (germline): DFQATT, SNEGSKA (reference sequence). The CDR3 DNA is TGCAGTGCTAGCGGCGTATCCTACGAGCAGTACTTC. Residues: CSASGVSYEQYF.

This chain uses TRBV7-2 with TRBJ2-3, with D perhaps TRBD2 (6 bases). V lost 8 bases to trimming and J lost 0 bases, with 21 bases between them. In germline, CDR1 is SGHTA, CDR2 FQGNSA. The CDR3 extends over 17 amino acids. The CDR3 DNA is TGTGCCAGCGGGAAGGAGGGCGGGGCCACTAGCACAGATACGCAGTATTTT. It specifies CASGKEGGATSTDTQYF.

Ten or more counts support this clonotype. The V gene is TRBV29-1, the J gene TRBJ2-3; D may match TRBD1 or TRBD2 (5 bases each). The germline gives CDR1 SQVTM, CDR2 ANQGSEA. CDR3 size: 13 residues. Between the trimmed V and J ends, which lost 7 bases and 0 bases, there was a span of 11 bases. The CDR3, as DNA: TGCAGCGCCCGAGGGGCGAGCACAGATACGCAGTATTTT. It specifies CSARGASTDTQYF.

The CDR3 DNA sequence: TGTGCCAGCAGCTTCTGGAACCAAGAGACCCAGTACTTC. It yields the protein CASSFWNQETQYF. The chain links TRBV7-6 to TRBJ2-5; D unresolved. There are 13 residues in the CDR3. Germline V gene lookup returns CDR1 SGHVS and CDR2 FNYEAQ. Trimming stripped 3 bases from V and 0 bases from J, with 5 bases between.

This clonotype was counted once. The chain carries TRBV2 and TRBJ1-2, with 7 bases that match TRBD1. Germline CDR1 is SNHLY and CDR2 is FYNNEI. J was trimmed by 0 bases and V by 3 bases; bases with no gene match: 10. This CDR3 comprises 17 residues. CDR3 loop: CASSERQGPRSNYGYTF. Written as DNA, the CDR3 is TGTGCCAGCAGTGAGCGACAGGGCCCTCGTTCTAACTATGGCTACACCTTC.

This clonotype was found many times. The chain employs TRBV5-1 and TRBJ2-7; the match to TRBD1 covers 7 bases. Trimming took 3 bases from V and 5 from J; bases not matched to a gene: 8. There are 14 residues in the CDR3. The germline V gene encodes CDR1 SGHRS and CDR2 YFSETQ. The CDR3 region is CASSSGQAVDEQYF. The DNA of the CDR3 is TGCGCCAGCAGCTCCGGACAGGCCGTCGACGAGCAGTACTTC. The complete variable domain, with remaining parts taken from reference TRBV5-1 and TRBJ2-7, reads KAGVTQTPRYLIKTRGQQVTLSCSPISGHRSVSWYQQTPGQGLQFLFEYFSETQRNKGNFPGRFSGRQFSNSRSEMNVSTLELGDSALYLCASSSGQAVDEQYFGPGTRLTVT.

This clonotype was seen a handful of times. The J gene is TRBJ2-7, the V gene TRBV7-9; TRBD2 matches 7 bases. Losses at the gene ends were 2 bases for V and 3 bases for J; bases not matched to a gene: 10. This CDR3 spans 16 amino acids. The germline V gene encodes CDR1 SEHNR and CDR2 FQNEAQ (reference sequence). This CDR3 reads CASSLRGGSSHYEQYF. CDR3 nucleotide sequence: TGTGCCAGCAGCTTAAGGGGCGGGAGTTCCCACTACGAGCAGTACTTC.

Written as DNA, the CDR3 is TGTGCCATCAGTCTCAGTGGGGGGACAGGGTCGTACGAGCAGTACTTC. It is translated as CAISLSGGTGSYEQYF. V usage is TRBV10-3 and J usage is TRBJ2-7; 9 nucleotides align to TRBD1. Germline V gene sequence: CDR1 ENHRY, CDR2 SYGVKD. The junction had 12 bases not matched to a gene; V was cut back by 5 bases and J by 4 bases. The CDR3 contains 16 residues.

This clonotype was counted ten times or more. The chain is built from TRBV7-9 and TRBJ1-1; possibly TRBD1 for D (6 bases). With 4 bases removed from V and 5 bases from J, the gap between germline ends came to 17 bases. CDR1 and CDR2 from the germline V gene are SEHNR and FQNEAQ (reference sequence). The CDR3 spans 15 residues. The CDR3 sequence: CASSSRGGGATEAFF. CDR3 sequence (DNA): TGTGCCAGCAGCTCCCGAGGGGGGGGCGCGACTGAAGCTTTCTTT.